Given below is one T cell receptor beta chain in context. Its antigen is as yet unknown. The PCR had 60 Vbeta and 13 Jbeta primers. Only in-frame clones appear in the TCRdb table, and some are missing; sequencing was by immunoSEQ multiplex PCR. In the table there are roughly 120,000 clones, 60% to 85% of which are singletons. The CDR3 length is 15 residues. Germline-derived CDR1 and CDR2 are MGHRA and YSYEKL. V shed 1 base, J shed 4 bases, and the junction held 2 bases outside the gene matches. The data were obtained in a study of cytomegalovirus exposure and HLA in healthy donors. Findings and limits, study-wide: The dataset shows that most TCR sequences were rare, while some public TCRs occurred in many donors. There were some V segments, including TRBV6-2 and TRBV6-3, excluded as indistinguishable.

Sequenced material: PBMCs. The sequence derives from a woman aged 30 to 39 in good health and CMV-seronegative. The chain has TRBV4-1 and TRBJ2-2; 8 bases are a match to TRBD2. For the CDR3, the DNA is TGCGCCAGCAGCCAAGCTACTAGCGGCACCGGGGAGCTGTTTTTT. Its translation is CASSQATSGTGELFF.